This T cell receptor (beta chain) was captured in a study of blood T cell repertoires in COVID-19. The participants were between about 18 and 90 years old and came from roughly 24 US areas. The table came from immunoSEQ multiplex PCR; TCRdb's copy has only in-frame clones and leaves some out. This sample has over 150,000 clones; about 88% occur once, and the top ten carry approximately 3%. The CDR3 covers 15 residues. In germline, CDR1 is SGHRS, CDR2 YFSETQ. J gave up 4 bases and V 4 bases, and 2 bases lay outside the gene matches. This receptor was identified in a woman in her thirties who had recovered from COVID-19. The sample was PBMCs or T cells enriched from blood (not recorded which). V usage is TRBV5-1 and J usage is TRBJ2-3; 14 bases line up with TRBD2. CDR3 amino acids: CASSRLAGGSDTQYF. For the CDR3, the DNA is TGCGCCAGCAGCCGACTAGCGGGAGGGTCAGATACGCAGTATTTT.